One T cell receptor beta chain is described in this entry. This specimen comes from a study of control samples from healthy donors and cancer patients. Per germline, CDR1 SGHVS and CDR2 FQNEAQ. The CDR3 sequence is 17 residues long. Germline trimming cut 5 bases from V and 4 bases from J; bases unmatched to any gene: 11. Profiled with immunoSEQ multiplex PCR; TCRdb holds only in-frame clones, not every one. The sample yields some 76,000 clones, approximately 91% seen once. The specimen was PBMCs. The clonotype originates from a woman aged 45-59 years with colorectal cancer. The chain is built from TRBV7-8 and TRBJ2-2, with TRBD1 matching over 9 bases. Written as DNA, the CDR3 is TGTGCCAGCAGCCCATCGCGGGACAGGGCGGTCACCGGGGAGCTGTTTTTT. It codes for CASSPSRDRAVTGELFF. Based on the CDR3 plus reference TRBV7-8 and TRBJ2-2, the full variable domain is GAGVSQSPRYKVAKRGQDVALRCDPISGHVSLFWYQQALGQGPEFLTYFQNEAQLDKSGLPSDRFFAERPEGSVSTLKIQRTQQEDSAVYLCASSPSRDRAVTGELFFGEGSRLTVL.